This T cell receptor (beta chain) was observed in a study of blood T cell repertoires in COVID-19. Study-wide background: Spain, Italy and the United States supplied samples that represented acute and convalescent COVID-19. T cells, B-cell-depleted T cells, or PBMCs provided the cDNA or gDNA that served as material.

Which cohort a participant joined came from the clinical history participants gave. In the source study's methods: Estimation of nucleated cell counts was performed using reference gene primer amplification. Profiling relied on immunoSEQ multiplex PCR, and the TCRdb table lists in-frame clones only, not all of them. V, J and clone size derive from that table, while D and trimming were established from the DNA sequence. The data show 400,000 to 500,000 clones, with nearly 90% seen just once and 1.4% held by the top ten. The TCR comes from a young woman who had been exposed to COVID-19. The sequenced material came from PBMCs or T cells enriched from blood (not recorded which).

The CDR3 coding sequence is TGTGCCAGCAGTTCTCCTTTGGGAAGCGGGACCAACGAGCAGTACTTC. It codes for CASSSPLGSGTNEQYF. The V gene is TRBV28, the J gene TRBJ2-7; 7 positions agree with TRBD2. Per germline, CDR1 MDHEN and CDR2 SYDVKM. With 4 bases clipped from V and 5 bases from J, the junction kept 14 bases outside the gene matches. CDR3 length: 16 residues.